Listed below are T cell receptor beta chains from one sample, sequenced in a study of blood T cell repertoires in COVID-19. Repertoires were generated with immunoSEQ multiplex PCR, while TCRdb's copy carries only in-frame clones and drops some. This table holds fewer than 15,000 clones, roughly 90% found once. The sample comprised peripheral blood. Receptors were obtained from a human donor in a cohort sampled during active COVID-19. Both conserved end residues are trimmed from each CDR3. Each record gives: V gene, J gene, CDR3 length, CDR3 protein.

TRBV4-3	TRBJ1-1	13	ASSRHRGTNTEAF
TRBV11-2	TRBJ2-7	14	ASSLEISDRGAEQY
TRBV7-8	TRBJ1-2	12	ASSFNTGNYGYT
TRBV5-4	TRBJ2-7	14	ASSQGQGAKHYEQY
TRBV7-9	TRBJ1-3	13	ASSPTGVSGNTIY
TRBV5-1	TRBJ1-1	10	ASGTGDTEAF
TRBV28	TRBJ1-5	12	ASRQGSVNQPQH
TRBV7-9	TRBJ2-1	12	ASSLGGPHNEQF
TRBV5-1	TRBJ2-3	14	ASSLGTSGRTDTQY
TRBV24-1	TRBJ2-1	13	ATSDHRDYYNEQF
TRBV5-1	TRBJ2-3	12	ASSSGTSTDTQY
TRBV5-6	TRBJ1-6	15	ASSVGQGALGPSPLH
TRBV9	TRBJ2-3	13	ASSAMSSGTDTQY
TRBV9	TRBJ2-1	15	ASSVKPGQGLQHEQF
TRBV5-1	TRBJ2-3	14	ASSSGTSGRGYTQY
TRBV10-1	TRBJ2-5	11	ASSTGSQETQY
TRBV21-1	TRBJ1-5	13	ASSKERQKHQPQH
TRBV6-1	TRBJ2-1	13	ASSEGSSGIGEQF
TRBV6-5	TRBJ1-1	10	ASSSRQPWAF
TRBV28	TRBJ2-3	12	ASSLGTITDTQY
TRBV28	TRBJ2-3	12	ASRGTVSTDTQY
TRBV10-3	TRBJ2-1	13	AMRTGTSGRDEQF
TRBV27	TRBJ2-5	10	ASGERQETQY
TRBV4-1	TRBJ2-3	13	ASSQLEREQDTQY
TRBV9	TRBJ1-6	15	ASSVERGPSYNSPLH
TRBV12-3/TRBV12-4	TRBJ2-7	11	ASSKTGSYEQY
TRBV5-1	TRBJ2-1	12	ASSLGTGRNEQF
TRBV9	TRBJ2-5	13	ASSYNQGNGETQY
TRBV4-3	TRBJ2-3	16	ASSQGRGLAGLLDTQY
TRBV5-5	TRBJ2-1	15	ASSQIRLAVTGSEQF
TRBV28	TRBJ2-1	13	ASSLLAGGLNEQF
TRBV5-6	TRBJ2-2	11	ASKQGETGELF
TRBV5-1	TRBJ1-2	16	ASSPANEFDRAYYGYT
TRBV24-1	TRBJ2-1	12	ATSATGLGNEQF
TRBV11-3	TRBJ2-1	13	ASSPGTSGPNEQF
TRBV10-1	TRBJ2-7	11	ASSEQSSYEQY
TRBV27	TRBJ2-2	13	ASRLAGGNTGELF
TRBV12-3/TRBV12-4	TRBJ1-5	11	ASSLTRGQPQH
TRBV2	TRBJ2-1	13	ASSNAGQANNEQF
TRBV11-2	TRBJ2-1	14	ASSLRLAGGYNEQF
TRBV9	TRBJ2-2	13	ASSVDVGGPGELF
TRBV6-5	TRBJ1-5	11	ASSRGQLQPQH
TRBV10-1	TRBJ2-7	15	ASSDLLAGGLPGEQY
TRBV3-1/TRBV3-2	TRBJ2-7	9	ASSQRDEQY
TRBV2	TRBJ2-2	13	ASGEDREGTGELF
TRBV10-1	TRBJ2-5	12	ASSDREGQETQY
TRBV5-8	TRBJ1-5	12	ASSLGQNNQPQH
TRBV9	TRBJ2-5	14	ASSARASGSRETQY
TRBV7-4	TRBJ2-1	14	ASNQKSGSSSNEQF
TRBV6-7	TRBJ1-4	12	ASRSTGEEEKLF